The 7 T cell receptor beta chains below come from one sample, sequenced in a study of blood T cell repertoires in COVID-19. The data were produced by immunoSEQ multiplex PCR, yet TCRdb's version contains in-frame clones alone and is incomplete. The data hold around 160,000 clones, with approximately 86% observed a single time. Sequences were obtained from peripheral blood. These receptor sequences come from a middle-aged woman with active or convalescent COVID-19.

The sample holds a few counts of this clone. V gene TRBV6-6 combines with J gene TRBJ1-6, with D perhaps matching TRBD1 (6 bases). The CDR3 runs to 15 residues. V was cut by 8 bases and J by 7 bases, with 18 bases left in between. The germline V gene encodes CDR1 MNHNY and CDR2 SVGAGI (reference sequence). CDR3 nucleotides: TGTGCCAGCGGGTATCAGACAGGCCAAAATTCACCCCTCCACTTT. Amino acids: CASGYQTGQNSPLHF.

This clone was recorded only once. The chain joins TRBV7-2 to TRBJ1-5, with D possibly matching TRBD1 (6 bases). Germline V CDR1 and CDR2: SGHTA, FQGNSA. CDR3 length: 13 residues. Trimming removed 5 bases from V and 4 bases from J, with 9 bases in between. Here the CDR3 DNA reads TGTGCCAGCAGCCCAGGGGAGAATCAGCCCCAGCATTTT. Protein sequence: CASSPGENQPQHF. The full variable domain, its missing parts supplied by reference TRBV7-2 and TRBJ1-5, is GAGVSQSPSNKVTEKGKDVELRCDPISGHTALYWYRQSLGQGLEFLIYFQGNSAPDKSGLPSDRFSAERTGGSVSTLTIQRTQQEDSAVYLCASSPGENQPQHFGDGTRLSIL.

The chain has TRBV20-1 and TRBJ2-1; perhaps TRBD2 as D (5 bases). CDR1 is DFQATT, CDR2 SNEGSKA, per germline (reference sequence). The CDR3 covers 15 residues. Trimming removed 3 bases from V and 7 bases from J, with 19 bases in between. The CDR3 here is CSASGLGGLRNEQFF. The CDR3, as DNA: TGCAGTGCTAGTGGGTTGGGCGGGCTGAGAAATGAGCAGTTCTTC.

The gene calls are TRBV28 and TRBJ2-3; D unclear. Germline V gene lookup returns CDR1 MDHEN and CDR2 SYDVKM. Trimming removed 2 bases at V and 2 bases at J, with 5 bases between. This CDR3 contains 13 residues. DNA for the CDR3: TGTGCCAGCAGTTTACCTCCCACAGATACGCAGTATTTT. It translates to CASSLPPTDTQYF.

This clone was observed a handful of times. The chain has TRBV5-1 and TRBJ2-5; D perhaps matches TRBD1 (5 bases). The CDR3 is 14 amino acids. V was clipped by 3 bases and J by 5 bases, with 14 bases between them. CDR1 is SGHRS and CDR2 is YFSETQ in the germline V gene. CDR3 bases: TGCGCCAGCAGCTCCGGACAAGGTCGGGAGACCCAGTACTTC. This encodes CASSSGQGRETQYF.

The J gene is TRBJ1-1, the V gene TRBV3-1 (or the pseudogene TRBV3-2); D is undetermined. CDR1 is LGHDT, CDR2 YNNKEL, per germline (reference sequence). The CDR3 length is 13 residues. V shed 3 bases and J shed 1 base, with 6 bases lying between them. CDR3 loop: CASSQVRNTEAFF. DNA of the CDR3: TGTGCCAGCAGCCAGGTCAGGAACACTGAAGCTTTCTTT.

The rearrangement links TRBV5-1 to TRBJ1-1, with D uncertain. The germline V gene encodes CDR1 SGHRS and CDR2 YFSETQ. V was shortened by 7 bases and J by 8 bases, with 12 bases between the two germline ends. This CDR3 is built from 11 residues. CDR3 region: CASRNSFEAFF. The CDR3 DNA is TGCGCCAGCCGAAACAGCTTCGAAGCTTTCTTT. The variable domain in full, with the rest retrieved from reference TRBV5-1 and TRBJ1-1, is KAGVTQTPRYLIKTRGQQVTLSCSPISGHRSVSWYQQTPGQGLQFLFEYFSETQRNKGNFPGRFSGRQFSNSRSEMNVSTLELGDSALYLCASRNSFEAFFGQGTRLTVV.